A selection of T cell receptor beta chains follows, all from one sample in a study of cytomegalovirus exposure and HLA in healthy donors. Data came from immunoSEQ multiplex PCR; TCRdb stores just in-frame clones and leaves some out. Of some 190,000 clones in the sample, 65% to 85% were seen once. The material sequenced was PBMCs. The receptors derive from a woman aged 18 to 35 in good health and CMV-seronegative. Both conserved end residues are part of each CDR3. The order of the fields is V gene, clone size, J gene, D gene, CDR3 protein, CDR3 DNA. A D gene is named only where the DNA matches it firmly. Size values are once, few and many counts, or a class for expanded clones, and some rows have none.

TRBV28	.	TRBJ1-5	TRBD1	CASTQDRTGYMEPQHF	TGTGCCAGCACCCAAGATCGGACAGGGTATATGGAGCCCCAGCATTTT
TRBV6-4	.	TRBJ2-1	.	CASSGQENNEQFF	TGTGCCAGCAGTGGACAGGAAAACAATGAGCAGTTCTTC
TRBV2	.	TRBJ1-2	.	CASSGGPGYGYTF	TGTGCCAGCAGTGGGGGGCCTGGCTATGGCTACACCTTC
TRBV7-9	.	TRBJ1-1	TRBD1	CASSLQTGTVMNTEAFF	TGTGCCAGCAGCCTACAGACAGGGACAGTAATGAACACTGAAGCTTTCTTT
TRBV2	.	TRBJ2-7	.	CASKSEGDYYEQYF	TGTGCCAGCAAGTCGGAGGGGGACTACTACGAGCAGTACTTC
TRBV7-4	.	TRBJ2-3	TRBD2	CASSDSAGADTQYF	TGTGCCAGCAGCGACTCAGCGGGGGCAGATACGCAGTATTTT
TRBV7-3	.	TRBJ1-1	.	CASSKKGRGALSDTEAFF	TGTGCCAGCAGCAAAAAAGGTCGGGGGGCATTATCTGACACTGAAGCTTTCTTT
TRBV19	.	TRBJ2-2	TRBD1	CASSYPGQEGTGELFF	TGTGCCAGTAGTTACCCGGGACAGGAGGGGACCGGGGAGCTGTTTTTT
TRBV5-6	few	TRBJ1-6	.	CASSLVANFRRSPLHF	TGTGCCAGCAGCTTGGTCGCGAACTTCCGGCGGTCACCCCTCCACTTT
TRBV28	.	TRBJ2-2	TRBD1	CASSLVGTGDTGELFF	TGTGCCAGCAGTTTGGTCGGGACAGGGGACACCGGGGAGCTGTTTTTT
TRBV5-3	.	TRBJ1-1	TRBD1	CARSLDRGRTEAFF	TGTGCCAGAAGCTTGGACAGGGGGCGAACTGAAGCTTTCTTT
TRBV19	.	TRBJ2-6	.	CASSPPGSGANVLTF	TGTGCCAGTTCTCCCCCGGGCTCTGGGGCCAACGTCCTGACTTTC
TRBV7-9	.	TRBJ1-3	.	CASSLDRASGNTIYF	TGTGCCAGCAGCTTAGACAGGGCTTCTGGAAACACCATATATTTT
TRBV27	.	TRBJ2-1	.	CASSYRGSYHNEQFF	TGTGCCAGCAGTTATCGCGGCAGCTACCACAATGAGCAGTTCTTC
TRBV11-2	few	TRBJ2-5	.	CASSFRIRGGYQETQYF	TGTGCCAGCAGCTTTAGAATCAGGGGCGGGTACCAAGAGACCCAGTACTTC
TRBV27	.	TRBJ2-7	.	CASSSGQLRPTEQYF	TGTGCCAGCAGTTCAGGACAGCTTCGTCCCACCGAGCAGTACTTC
TRBV18	once	TRBJ1-1	TRBD1	CASSPETGGIAFF	TGTGCCAGCTCACCAGAGACAGGGGGGATAGCTTTCTTT
TRBV28	.	TRBJ1-3	.	CASGDTISGNTIYF	TGTGCCAGCGGTGACACGATCTCTGGAAACACCATATATTTT
TRBV5-1	.	TRBJ1-4	TRBD1	CASSLAWTGRLGTNEKLFF	TGCGCCAGCAGCTTGGCTTGGACAGGGAGGTTGGGCACTAATGAAAAACTGTTTTTT
TRBV7-9	few	TRBJ1-2	.	CASSLVSRGGYTF	TGTGCCAGCAGCTTAGTATCCCGGGGTGGCTACACCTTC
TRBV29-1	.	TRBJ2-7	.	CSGTQGRYEQYF	TGCAGCGGGACACAGGGGAGGTACGAGCAGTACTTC
TRBV7-2	.	TRBJ1-1	TRBD1	CASSSWDRGNTEAFF	TGTGCCAGCAGCTCGTGGGACAGGGGGAACACTGAAGCTTTCTTT
TRBV5-8	.	TRBJ1-5	TRBD1	CASSSGTVSNQPQHF	TGTGCCAGCAGCTCTGGGACAGTTAGCAATCAGCCCCAGCATTTT
TRBV30	.	TRBJ2-1	.	CAWSVRGNEQFF	TGTGCCTGGAGTGTACGAGGCAATGAGCAGTTCTTC
TRBV4-1	.	TRBJ1-1	.	CASSDLSGSTEAFF	TGCGCCAGCAGCGATTTAAGCGGGAGCACTGAAGCTTTCTTT
TRBV7-8	.	TRBJ2-7	TRBD1	CASSLQQGFWEQYF	TGTGCCAGCAGCTTGCAACAGGGGTTTTGGGAGCAGTACTTC
TRBV30	few	TRBJ1-2	.	CAWSQDLNYGYTF	TGTGCCTGGAGCCAAGACTTGAACTATGGCTACACCTTC
TRBV11-2	.	TRBJ2-1	.	CASSLGRGQFF	TGTGCCAGCAGCTTAGGGAGGGGGCAGTTCTTC